What follows are 26 T cell receptor beta chains derived from one specimen sequenced in a study of cytomegalovirus exposure and HLA in healthy donors (dated by TCRdb to 2015 to 2018). Library generation was performed with the immunoSEQ multiplex PCR assay. The multiplex PCR relied on a mix of 60 forward primers for TCR Vbeta segments and 13 reverse primers for TCR Jbeta segments. TCRdb stores this immuneACCESS table with in-frame sequences only. Part of the clones is absent; in the studies checked, under half of the shortfall reflects unresolved V genes, and no reason is known for the rest. This sample holds about 160,000 clones; roughly 84% were observed only once. About 2% of the sample is in the top ten clones. The sample was PBMCs. These receptors were taken from a man between 18 and 29 years old in good health and CMV-seropositive.

The chain employs TRBV11-3 and TRBJ2-2; D not certain. The CDR3 consists of 12 residues. Germline V gives CDR1 SGHNT, CDR2 YENEEA. V lost 5 bases, J lost 7 bases, and 8 bases lay in between. CDR3 DNA: TGTGCCAGCAGCAAATCGGGCGGGGAGCTGTTTTTT. This translates into CASSKSGGELFF.

The chain carries TRBV11-3 and TRBJ1-6; no clear D. CDR3 size: 15 residues. Germline loops: CDR1 SGHNT, CDR2 YENEEA. V was clipped by 1 base and J by 7 bases, with 11 bases between them. CDR3 sequence: CASSLAARSNSPLHF. The CDR3, as DNA: TGTGCCAGCAGCTTAGCTGCCAGGTCAAATTCACCCCTCCACTTT.

The chain joins TRBV7-9 to TRBJ2-2, with 9 nucleotides matching TRBD1. V shed 7 bases, J shed 5 bases, and the junction held 5 bases outside the gene matches. The CDR3 runs to 14 residues. Germline assignment: CDR1 SEHNR and CDR2 FQNEAQ (reference sequence). CDR3 bases: TGTGCCAGCACGGGACAGGGTCCGACCGGGGAGCTGTTTTTT. It encodes CASTGQGPTGELFF.

The chain combines TRBV29-1 with TRBJ1-2, with 7 positions matching TRBD1. The CDR3 has 11 amino acids. The germline gives CDR1 SQVTM, CDR2 ANQGSEA. The V gene end was trimmed by 3 bases and the J gene end by 7 bases; junction bases not matched to a gene: 2. The CDR3: CSVENRGGYTF. Written as DNA, the CDR3 is TGCAGCGTTGAGAACAGGGGTGGCTACACCTTC.

The V and J genes are TRBV6-5 and TRBJ1-5; the D is unclear. This CDR3 has 13 residues. The germline V gene encodes CDR1 MNHEY and CDR2 SVGAGI. V dropped 6 bases and J dropped 3 bases, with 9 bases sitting between them. The CDR3 region is CASRLQLNQPQHF. The CDR3 DNA follows: TGTGCCAGCAGGCTACAGCTCAATCAGCCCCAGCATTTT.

The chain uses TRBV5-6 and TRBJ2-3; 15 bases match TRBD2. V shed 4 bases and J 8 bases; nucleotides not matched to a gene: 8. The germline V gene encodes CDR1 SGHDT and CDR2 YYEEEE. The CDR3 has 16 amino acids. CDR3 loop: CASSPGRTSGGVTQYF. In DNA, the CDR3 is TGTGCCAGCAGCCCGGGCCGGACTAGCGGGGGGGTTACGCAGTATTTT. The full variable domain, with the rest looked up from reference TRBV5-6 and TRBJ2-3, is DAGVTQSPTHLIKTRGQQVTLRCSPKSGHDTVSWYQQALGQGPQFIFQYYEEEERQRGNFPDRFSGHQFPNYSSELNVNALLLGDSALYLCASSPGRTSGGVTQYFGPGTRLTVL.

This clone was seen a few times. In DNA, the CDR3 is TGTGCCAGCAGCCCAGAGGGGACAGGGGGGGGTTCGGAGCAGTACTTC. Protein: CASSPEGTGGGSEQYF. This chain connects TRBV9 to TRBJ2-7; 11 bases align to TRBD1. The J segment lost 7 bases and the V segment lost 4 bases, leaving 13 bases of the junction unmatched. The CDR3 extends over 16 amino acids. Germline V gene data show CDR1 as SGDLS and CDR2 as YYNGEE. Filled out from reference TRBV9 and TRBJ2-7, the complete variable domain reads DSGVTQTPKHLITATGQRVTLRCSPRSGDLSVYWYQQSLDQGLQFLIQYYNGEERAKGNILERFSAQQFPDLHSELNLSSLELGDSALYFCASSPEGTGGGSEQYFGPGTRLTVT.

The chain links TRBV4-2 to TRBJ1-1; D unresolved. Trimming removed 1 base from V and 0 bases from J, with 9 bases in between. There are 15 residues in the CDR3. CDR1 is LGHNA, CDR2 YNFKEQ, per germline. This CDR3 is CASSQGTAMNTEAFF. The DNA for the CDR3 is TGTGCCAGCAGCCAAGGTACAGCCATGAACACTGAAGCTTTCTTT.

This rearrangement joins TRBV10-3 to TRBJ2-2; weak D call: TRBD2 (5 bases). CDR3 length: 14 amino acids. From germline, CDR1 is ENHRY and CDR2 SYGVKD. The V and J ends lost 3 bases and 4 bases respectively, with 9 bases between them. In DNA form, the CDR3 reads TGTGCCATCAGTGACTTTGCGGGCACCGGGGAGCTGTTTTTT. Its protein product is CAISDFAGTGELFF.

The V and J genes are TRBV4-1 and TRBJ1-2; 7 bases map to TRBD1. The V segment lost 1 base and the J segment 6 bases; nucleotides outside the gene matches: 2. The CDR3 totals 13 residues. From germline, CDR1 is MGHRA and CDR2 YSYEKL. CDR3 in DNA: TGCGCCAGCAGCCAAGTCCAGGGGGATGGCTACACCTTC. Its translation: CASSQVQGDGYTF.

The V call is TRBV4-3, the J call TRBJ1-4, with D perhaps matching TRBD1 (6 bases). Germline V gives CDR1 LGHNA, CDR2 YSLEER. This CDR3 has 13 residues. V shed 3 bases and J shed 8 bases, with 10 bases lying between them. Here the CDR3 DNA reads TGCGCCAGCAGCCATAACAGGGAGGAAAAACTGTTTTTT. It codes for CASSHNREEKLFF.

This clone was counted a single time. This chain links TRBV15 with TRBJ2-1; the match to TRBD2 covers 8 bases. Germline lookup yields CDR1 LNHNV and CDR2 YYDKDF (reference sequence). There are 16 residues in the CDR3. V gave up 0 bases and J gave up 7 bases; unmatched junction bases: 8. CDR3 DNA sequence: TGTGCCACCAGCAGAGATACCCGGGGGGGGCGAAATGAGCAGTTCTTC. Translation gives CATSRDTRGGRNEQFF.

The rearrangement joins TRBV6-6 to TRBJ2-1; 11 bases map to TRBD2. V gave up 2 bases and J gave up 7 bases; unmatched junction bases: 7. The CDR3 has 16 residues. The germline V gene has CDR1 MNHNY and CDR2 SVGAGI (reference sequence). The CDR3 loop reads CASSYLASGGWNEQFF. CDR3 DNA: TGTGCCAGCAGTTACCTGGCTAGCGGGGGGTGGAATGAGCAGTTCTTC.

This rearrangement joins TRBV2 to TRBJ2-2; TRBD2 aligns across 8 bases. This CDR3 comprises 14 residues. Trimming removed 6 bases from V and 5 bases from J; junction bases left unmatched: 5. From germline, CDR1 is SNHLY and CDR2 FYNNEI. The CDR3 DNA reads as TGTGCCAGCAGACCCGGGGGGGGGACCGGGGAGCTGTTTTTT. Encoded protein: CASRPGGGTGELFF.

The CDR3 loop is CASFWRGGNTIYF. The CDR3 DNA sequence: TGTGCCAGCTTTTGGAGGGGTGGAAACACCATATATTTT. V and J are TRBV5-4 and TRBJ1-3; D is possibly TRBD1 (5 bases). The CDR3 length is 13 residues. Trimming left V 7 bases short and J 3 bases short, with 11 bases between. Germline V gene lookup returns CDR1 SGHNT and CDR2 YYREEE (reference sequence).

The V gene is TRBV19, the J gene TRBJ2-5, with D maybe TRBD1 (6 bases). There are 14 residues in the CDR3. With 3 bases removed from V and 5 bases from J, the gap between germline ends came to 13 bases. Germline CDR1 LNHDA, CDR2 SQIVND (reference sequence). This chain's CDR3 is CASSILGGRETQYF. The CDR3 region has the DNA TGTGCCAGTAGTATTCTAGGGGGAAGGGAGACCCAGTACTTC. Combining the CDR3 with reference TRBV19 and TRBJ2-5 gives the whole variable domain DGGITQSPKYLFRKEGQNVTLSCEQNLNHDAMYWYRQDPGQGLRLIYYSQIVNDFQKGDIAEGYSVSREKKESFPLTVTSAQKNPTAFYLCASSILGGRETQYFGPGTRLLVL.

This chain connects TRBV2 to TRBJ2-5; 8 nucleotides match TRBD2. The CDR3 runs 15 residues. V shed 4 bases and J 11 bases; nucleotides not matched to a gene: 15. CDR1 and CDR2 (germline): SNHLY, FYNNEI. CDR3 sequence reads: CASSAQSSGGPKQYF. The DNA for the CDR3 is TGTGCCAGCAGTGCTCAATCGAGCGGGGGCCCAAAGCAGTACTTC. Supplemented by reference TRBV2 and TRBJ2-5, the full variable domain reads EPEVTQTPSHQVTQMGQEVILRCVPISNHLYFYWYRQILGQKVEFLVSFYNNEISEKSEIFDDQFSVERPDGSNFTLKIRSTKLEDSAMYFCASSAQSSGGPKQYFGPGTRLLVL.

Concerning this clone: This CDR3 is also generated by other DNA sequences in the sample. This rearrangement joins TRBV5-4 to TRBJ1-2; 7 bases match TRBD1. CDR3 size: 13 residues. CDR1 is SGHNT and CDR2 is YYREEE in the germline V gene (reference sequence). V lost 5 bases to trimming and J lost 3 bases; unmatched junction nucleotides: 4. The CDR3 DNA follows: TGTGCCAGCAGTCTAGACAGGGACTATGGCTACACCTTC. Encoded protein: CASSLDRDYGYTF. Complete variable domain (other parts from reference TRBV5-4 and TRBJ1-2): ETGVTQSPTHLIKTRGQQVTLRCSSQSGHNTVSWYQQALGQGPQFIFQYYREEENGRGNFPPRFSGLQFPNYSSELNVNALELDDSALYLCASSLDRDYGYTFGSGTRLTVV.

This clone was recorded a few times. The chain is built from TRBV4-2 and TRBJ1-2; D not certain. Trimming cost V 0 bases and J 1 base, with 9 bases left between them. Looked up from germline, CDR1 is LGHNA and CDR2 is YNFKEQ. The CDR3 length is 15 residues. In DNA, the CDR3 is TGTGCCAGCAGCCAAGATTTCGGCGGTAACTATGGCTACACCTTC. Translation gives CASSQDFGGNYGYTF.

This chain connects TRBV7-9 to TRBJ2-7, with D tentatively TRBD1 (7 bases). Germline CDR1 SEHNR, CDR2 FQNEAQ (reference sequence). V dropped 6 bases and J dropped 3 bases, with 12 bases sitting between them. This CDR3 spans 13 amino acids. CDR3 region: CASSYRGGYEQYF. The CDR3 coding sequence is TGTGCCAGCAGTTACAGGGGAGGCTACGAGCAGTACTTC. Full variable domain (rest looked up from reference TRBV7-9 and TRBJ2-7): DTGVSQNPRHKITKRGQNVTFRCDPISEHNRLYWYRQTLGQGPEFLTYFQNEAQLEKSRLLSDRFSAERPKGSFSTLEIQRTEQGDSAMYLCASSYRGGYEQYFGPGTRLTVT.

The chain has TRBV23-1 and TRBJ2-5; the D gene is possibly TRBD1 (7 bases). TRBV23-1 is marked as an open reading frame, function uncertain. Trimming removed 2 bases from V and 2 bases from J, with 9 bases in between. The CDR3 has 14 residues. CDR3 coding DNA: TGCGCCAGCAGTCAAGCAGGGGGGCAAGAGACCCAGTACTTC. This sequence encodes CASSQAGGQETQYF.

The chain carries TRBV6-6 and TRBJ1-1; 7 positions match TRBD1. CDR1 MNHNY and CDR2 SVGAGI come from the germline V gene (reference sequence). The CDR3 extends over 13 amino acids. J was trimmed by 7 bases and V by 5 bases; bases with no gene match: 7. The CDR3 DNA reads TGTGCCAGCAGTGGGGACAGCACTTATGAAGCTTTCTTT. Its protein is CASSGDSTYEAFF.

The V gene is TRBV9, the J gene TRBJ1-1; the D gene is possibly TRBD1 (6 bases). Trimming removed 0 bases from V and 1 base from J, with 10 bases in between. CDR3 size: 15 residues. Germline V CDR1 and CDR2: SGDLS, YYNGEE. CDR3 protein: CASSVDTGSNTEAFF. DNA for the CDR3: TGTGCCAGCAGCGTAGACACAGGGTCGAACACTGAAGCTTTCTTT.

The chain combines TRBV9 with TRBJ1-2, with D unclear. The germline CDR1 and CDR2 sequences are SGDLS and YYNGEE. V gave up 0 bases and J gave up 7 bases, with 10 bases separating them. The CDR3 has 13 amino acids. CDR3 DNA sequence: TGTGCCAGCAGCGTAGAAGTCGAGTCTGGCTACACCTTC. It translates to CASSVEVESGYTF. The variable domain in full, with the rest retrieved from reference TRBV9 and TRBJ1-2, is DSGVTQTPKHLITATGQRVTLRCSPRSGDLSVYWYQQSLDQGLQFLIQYYNGEERAKGNILERFSAQQFPDLHSELNLSSLELGDSALYFCASSVEVESGYTFGSGTRLTVV.

V gene TRBV27 combines with J gene TRBJ2-7, with 11 positions matching TRBD1. The CDR3 totals 14 residues. Germline V lookup: CDR1 MNHEY, CDR2 SMNVEV (reference sequence). Trimming removed 5 bases from V and 6 bases from J; junction bases left unmatched: 6. The CDR3 region is CASSTGTGGAEQYF. CDR3 in DNA: TGTGCCAGCAGTACCGGGACAGGGGGTGCCGAGCAGTACTTC.

The chain links TRBV14 to TRBJ1-1, with D possibly being TRBD1 (5 bases). The CDR3 sequence is 15 residues long. Trimming removed 4 bases at V and 3 bases at J, with 15 bases between. Germline CDR1 and CDR2: SGHDN and FVKESK. This chain's CDR3 is CASSPWRGQDTEAFF. CDR3 nucleotides: TGTGCCAGCAGCCCCTGGCGGGGCCAGGACACTGAAGCTTTCTTT. Full variable domain (remainder filled in from reference TRBV14 and TRBJ1-1): EAGVTQFPSHSVIEKGQTVTLRCDPISGHDNLYWYRRVMGKEIKFLLHFVKESKQDESGMPNNRFLAERTGGTYSTLKVQPAELEDSGVYFCASSPWRGQDTEAFFGQGTRLTVV.